The present entry profiles one T cell receptor (beta chain) with its context. What it binds is not known. The source of the sample is a study of beta chain features in type 1 diabetes. Study-level points and caveats: Reads derived from cDNA could over-represent cells showing high TCR expression. Shorter TCRB CDR3s, moderately but significantly so, marked every one of the four CD4+ subsets in Type 1 diabetes patients. Any role of HLA type in TCRB rearrangement remained unresolved here.

cDNA synthesis used the whole RNA isolate, giving expressed TCRB sequences. TCRdb keeps only in-frame clones here, not all; method: immunoSEQ multiplex PCR. The data hold about 450,000 clones, with 10% to 12% observed a single time. This sequence originates from a woman aged 18-29 years in good health. Sequencing was performed on naive CD4+ T cells from blood.

The CDR3 DNA sequence: TGCGCCAGCAGCCCTACCGGGACCACCTACGAGCAGTACTTC. This translates into CASSPTGTTYEQYF. J is TRBJ2-7 and V is TRBV4-1, with D possibly called TRBD1 or TRBD2 (5 bases each). The V gene's germline CDR1 is MGHRA and CDR2 YSYEKL. V was cut by 4 bases and J by 2 bases, with 12 bases left in between. The length of the CDR3 is 14 residues.